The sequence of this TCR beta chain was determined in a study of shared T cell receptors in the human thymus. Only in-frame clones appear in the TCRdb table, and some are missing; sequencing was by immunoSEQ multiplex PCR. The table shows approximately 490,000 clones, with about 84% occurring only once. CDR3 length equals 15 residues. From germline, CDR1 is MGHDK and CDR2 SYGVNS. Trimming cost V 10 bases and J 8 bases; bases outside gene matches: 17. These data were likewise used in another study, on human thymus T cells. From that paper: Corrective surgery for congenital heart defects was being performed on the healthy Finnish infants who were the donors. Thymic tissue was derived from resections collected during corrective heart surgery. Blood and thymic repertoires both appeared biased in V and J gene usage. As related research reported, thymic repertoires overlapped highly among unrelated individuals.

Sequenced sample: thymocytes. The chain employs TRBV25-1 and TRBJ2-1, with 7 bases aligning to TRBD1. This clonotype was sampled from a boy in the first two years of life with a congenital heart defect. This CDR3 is CATQQGVIMGDEQFF. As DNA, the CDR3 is TGTGCCACCCAGCAGGGGGTAATAATGGGGGATGAGCAGTTCTTC.